This T cell receptor (beta chain) was captured in a study of blood T cell repertoires in COVID-19. About the research overall: Samples taken during acute and convalescent COVID-19 were collected in the United States, Italy and Spain. T cells, B-cell-depleted T cells, or PBMCs supplied cDNA or gDNA.

Original handling: For nucleated cells, counts were estimated from reference gene primer amplification. Some clones are missing from TCRdb's copy, which holds only in-frame ones; the method was immunoSEQ multiplex PCR. V and J calls and clone size are those listed in that table; D and trimming were worked out from the DNA. The data show approximately 240,000 clones, with less than 90% seen just once and 15% to 20% held by the top ten. Material: peripheral blood. This clonotype was sampled from a woman older than 75 with active or convalescent COVID-19.

CDR3 sequence reads: CASSTGLAGVIDTQYF. The CDR3 coding sequence is TGTGCCAGTAGTACGGGACTAGCGGGAGTAATAGATACGCAGTATTTT. The chain joins TRBV19 to TRBJ2-3; 14 bases are a match to TRBD2. V lost 4 bases, J lost 5 bases, and 5 bases stayed unmatched. This CDR3 is 16 amino acids long. The germline gives CDR1 LNHDA, CDR2 SQIVND (reference sequence).